This record concerns one TCR beta chain sequence. TCRdb keeps only in-frame clones here, not all; method: immunoSEQ multiplex PCR. In the table there are hundreds of thousands of clones, roughly 88% of which are singletons. This record belongs to a study of blood T cell repertoires in COVID-19. Looked up from germline, CDR1 is PRHDT and CDR2 is FYEKMQ (reference sequence). There are 17 residues in the CDR3. V gave up 4 bases and J gave up 4 bases; unmatched junction bases: 15. The receptor was isolated from a woman aged 25-40 years with active or convalescent COVID-19. This chain links TRBV13 with TRBJ1-1, with TRBD1 matching 7 bases. Sequencing input: peripheral blood. In DNA, the CDR3 is TGTGCCAGCAGCTCGCTAAAACAGGGGACGCGGGGCACTGAAGCTTTCTTT. As protein: CASSSLKQGTRGTEAFF.